What follows is one TCR beta chain and its context. Its specificity is unknown. This table comes from immunoSEQ multiplex PCR, and its TCRdb copy is limited to in-frame clones, with some not included. The sample has 70,000 or so clones; roughly 88% are singletons. The CDR3 consists of 15 residues. The germline CDR1 and CDR2 sequences are LGHDT and YNNKEL (reference sequence). V was trimmed by 4 bases and J by 0 bases, leaving 11 bases between them. This record comes from a study of T cell responses to AZD1222 COVID-19 vaccine. Turning to the study itself: Pooling of second doses given at about 4 or about 12 weeks was done.

Study observations and caveats: Donors were chiefly white British, with a greater number of females, and clonal diversity was perhaps underestimated.

The sequence was collected from an adult in good health. The sample consisted of peripheral blood, taken on day 0 of AZD1222 vaccination. This rearrangement joins TRBV3-1 (or the pseudogene TRBV3-2) to TRBJ2-3; unclear D gene. This chain's CDR3 is CASSPNLGSTDTQYF. CDR3 bases: TGTGCCAGCAGCCCCAATTTAGGTAGCACAGATACGCAGTATTTT.